The 29 T cell receptor beta chains given below trace back to one sample, sequenced in a study of shared clonotypes between healthy human individuals. TCRdb's copy holds only in-frame clones and misses some; the assay was immunoSEQ multiplex PCR. The table includes millions of clones, 85% to 95% detected once. What was sequenced was naive CD4+ T cells sorted from blood. Specified subset: CD45RA+ positively selected. These receptors originate from a young man in good health.

The CDR3 protein is CASSLSGIGYEQYF. The CDR3 DNA is TGCGCCAGCAGCTTGTCAGGGATCGGCTACGAGCAGTACTTC. The chain couples TRBV5-1 to TRBJ2-7; weak D call: TRBD1 (5 bases). The V end lost 1 base, the J end lost 3 bases, and 11 bases lay between the germline ends. CDR1 is SGHRS and CDR2 is YFSETQ in the germline V gene. There are 14 residues in the CDR3.

This clone showed up just once. The chain couples TRBV28 to TRBJ1-1; TRBD1 matches at 9 bases. Germline CDR1 MDHEN, CDR2 SYDVKM. Trimming took 2 bases from V and 0 from J; bases not matched to a gene: 10. This CDR3 spans 18 amino acids. The CDR3 reads CASSLITGTGSMNTEAFF. Written as DNA, the CDR3 is TGTGCCAGCAGTTTAATCACCGGGACAGGGTCTATGAACACTGAAGCTTTCTTT.

The chain recombines TRBV4-3 with TRBJ2-2, with 7 bases lining up with TRBD1. CDR3 length equals 16 residues. Germline V gives CDR1 LGHNA, CDR2 YSLEER. The ends lost 3 bases at V and 1 base at J; junction bases unmatched: 5. The CDR3 loop reads CASSQWGQLNTGELFF. The CDR3 region has the DNA TGCGCCAGCAGCCAGTGGGGACAGTTGAACACCGGGGAGCTGTTTTTT.

The chain recombines TRBV30 with TRBJ2-3; 11 bases match TRBD2. The germline gives CDR1 GTSNPN, CDR2 SVGIG (reference sequence). This CDR3 has 16 amino acids. V lost 1 base, J lost 6 bases, and 9 bases stayed unmatched. The CDR3 region has the DNA TGTGCCTGGAGTGGCTCTAGCGGGGGGCCCCAGGATACGCAGTATTTT. Translating it yields CAWSGSSGGPQDTQYF.

The rearrangement joins TRBV7-2 to TRBJ2-1; TRBD2 is a possible D gene (6 bases). V lost 1 base, J lost 8 bases, and 18 bases lay in between. Germline V gene data show CDR1 as SGHTA and CDR2 as FQGNSA. The CDR3 is made up of 16 amino acids. The CDR3 is CASSLGGRRGLDEQFF. CDR3 in DNA: TGTGCCAGCAGCTTAGGGGGCCGGAGGGGTCTCGATGAGCAGTTCTTC.

This chain uses TRBV5-1 with TRBJ2-2; maybe TRBD1 (6 bases). This CDR3 comprises 16 residues. The germline gives CDR1 SGHRS, CDR2 YFSETQ. V lost 1 base and J 6 bases, leaving 16 bases between the germline ends. The CDR3 loop reads CASSLNPTGTAGELFF. The CDR3 DNA is TGCGCCAGCAGCTTGAATCCCACAGGGACCGCCGGGGAGCTGTTTTTT.

This CDR3 is CASSHAETYEQYF. Written as DNA, the CDR3 is TGTGCCAGCAGTCACGCAGAAACCTACGAGCAGTACTTC. The chain combines TRBV6-6 with TRBJ2-7; the D is unclear. CDR1 is MNHNY, CDR2 SVGAGI, per germline (reference sequence). This CDR3 has 13 amino acids. Trimming shortened V by 5 bases and J by 2 bases, and 10 bases separated the two germline ends.

The rearrangement links TRBV25-1 to TRBJ2-7; the match to TRBD2 covers 8 bases. Germline CDR1 reads MGHDK; CDR2 reads SYGVNS. Germline trimming cut 6 bases from V and 5 bases from J; bases unmatched to any gene: 12. This CDR3 spans 15 amino acids. CDR3 DNA: TGTGCCAGCAGCACCGCTGAGAAGCGGGGGAACGAGCAGTACTTC. This codes for CASSTAEKRGNEQYF.

The chain has TRBV6-6 and TRBJ2-1, with D possibly TRBD2 on 6 matching bases. From germline, CDR1 is MNHNY and CDR2 SVGAGI (reference sequence). The CDR3 extends over 13 amino acids. The V and J ends lost 6 bases and 8 bases respectively, with 14 bases between them. The CDR3 DNA reads as TGTGCCAGCAGCTGGGAACTAGCTCATGAGCAGTTCTTC. It is translated as CASSWELAHEQFF.

The genes are TRBV30 and TRBJ2-5; perhaps TRBD2 as D (5 bases). The germline V gene encodes CDR1 GTSNPN and CDR2 SVGIG (reference sequence). V was pared by 1 base and J by 5 bases, with 8 bases between. The CDR3 runs to 12 residues. Written as DNA, the CDR3 is TGTGCCTGGAGTGCAACGGGGGAGACCCAGTACTTC. Encoded protein: CAWSATGETQYF.

The chain is built from TRBV28 and TRBJ1-2, with no clear D. The germline CDR1 and CDR2 sequences are MDHEN and SYDVKM. The CDR3 has 12 amino acids. Trimming left V 2 bases short and J 8 bases short, with 9 bases between. CDR3 protein: CASSLIQEGYTF. In nucleotides, the CDR3 is TGTGCCAGCAGTTTAATTCAAGAAGGCTACACCTTC.

Concerning this clone: The same CDR3 also results from other DNA sequences found in this sample. The chain combines TRBV10-3 with TRBJ2-7; no reliable D call. CDR1 ENHRY and CDR2 SYGVKD come from the germline V gene. This CDR3 is 12 amino acids long. V gave up 2 bases and J gave up 2 bases, with 4 bases separating them. The CDR3 here is CAISESTYEQYF. CDR3 DNA sequence: TGTGCCATCAGTGAGAGCACCTACGAGCAGTACTTC.

V gene TRBV6-6 combines with J gene TRBJ2-5, with D maybe TRBD1 (7 bases). The V end lost 6 bases, the J end lost 5 bases, and 19 bases lay between the germline ends. This CDR3 is built from 15 residues. CDR1 is MNHNY, CDR2 SVGAGI, per germline (reference sequence). As DNA, the CDR3 is TGTGCCAGCAGCCATGAATTCCAGGGGGGCGAGACCCAGTACTTC. Translation gives CASSHEFQGGETQYF.

The rearrangement links TRBV19 to TRBJ1-6; TRBD1 is a possible D gene (5 bases). In germline, CDR1 is LNHDA, CDR2 SQIVND (reference sequence). The CDR3 has 15 residues. The V and J ends lost 4 bases and 3 bases respectively, with 10 bases between them. The CDR3 protein is CASSKQENYNSPLHF. CDR3 in DNA: TGTGCCAGTAGTAAACAGGAAAACTATAATTCACCCCTCCACTTT.

V gene TRBV6-4 combines with J gene TRBJ1-1; D uncertain. The length of the CDR3 is 12 residues. The germline V gene encodes CDR1 MRHNA and CDR2 SNTAGT. V was pared by 7 bases and J by 5 bases, with 11 bases between. The CDR3 spells CASKGERTEAFF. The CDR3 DNA is TGTGCCAGCAAGGGAGAGAGAACTGAAGCTTTCTTT.

This chain uses TRBV11-2 with TRBJ2-7; no clear D gene. The CDR3 covers 17 residues. The V gene lost 0 bases and the J gene lost 9 bases, with 24 bases spanning the gap. Germline CDR1 and CDR2: SGHAT and FQNNGV. CDR3 in amino acids: CASSLDLAGAPAFGQYF. Written as DNA, the CDR3 is TGTGCCAGCAGCTTAGATTTGGCAGGAGCTCCGGCGTTCGGGCAGTACTTC.

V gene TRBV10-3 combines with J gene TRBJ2-3; 7 bases agree with TRBD2. Unmatched junction bases numbered 5, after V lost 4 bases and J lost 1 base. The CDR3 totals 15 residues. Germline lookup yields CDR1 ENHRY and CDR2 SYGVKD. CDR3 sequence: CAISAGGRGTDTQYF. The CDR3 DNA reads TGTGCCATCAGTGCAGGAGGGAGGGGCACAGATACGCAGTATTTT.

This chain connects TRBV5-1 to TRBJ1-1; D remains ambiguous. The germline V gene has CDR1 SGHRS and CDR2 YFSETQ. Trimming stripped 1 base from V and 4 bases from J, with 11 bases between. CDR3 length: 14 amino acids. The CDR3: CASSLYEGFTEAFF. CDR3 bases: TGCGCCAGCAGCTTGTACGAGGGTTTCACTGAAGCTTTCTTT.

V usage is TRBV4-3 and J usage is TRBJ1-6; D unresolved. V was pared by 3 bases and J by 8 bases, with 11 bases between. The CDR3 has 14 residues. In germline, CDR1 is LGHNA, CDR2 YSLEER. CDR3 nucleotide sequence: TGCGCCAGCAGCCAGGGGAACTGGGATTCACCCCTCCACTTT. This encodes CASSQGNWDSPLHF.

This chain uses TRBV5-8 with TRBJ1-4; D gene unclear. V lost 6 bases and J lost 0, with 18 bases in between. Germline lookup yields CDR1 SGHTS and CDR2 YDEGEE. The CDR3 runs 17 residues. The CDR3 bases are TGTGCCAGCACCCGGAGGGCGAAGCTAGCAACTAATGAAAAACTGTTTTTT. This translates into CASTRRAKLATNEKLFF.

The gene calls are TRBV5-4 and TRBJ1-2, with no clear D. The CDR3 totals 17 residues. V lost 1 base and J 7 bases, leaving 23 bases between the germline ends. Germline V gives CDR1 SGHNT, CDR2 YYREEE (reference sequence). The CDR3 here is CASSLLSTQSATGGYTF. The CDR3 coding sequence is TGTGCCAGCAGCTTGTTGTCTACTCAATCGGCAACGGGTGGCTACACCTTC.

This clone was detected a few times. Other DNA sequences in the sample encode the same CDR3. The DNA for the CDR3 is TGTGCCAGCAGCCCGGACAGCTATGGCTACACCTTC. Translating gives CASSPDSYGYTF. The V call is TRBV5-4, the J call TRBJ1-2; tentatively, D is TRBD1 (6 bases). The V gene's germline CDR1 is SGHNT and CDR2 YYREEE (reference sequence). This CDR3 region has 12 residues. V lost 4 bases and J 4 bases, leaving 8 bases between the germline ends.

The V and J genes are TRBV6-5 and TRBJ1-5; D gene unclear. The germline V gene encodes CDR1 MNHEY and CDR2 SVGAGI. This CDR3 region has 12 residues. With 5 bases removed from V and 7 bases from J, the gap between germline ends came to 9 bases. Here the CDR3 reads CASSRPGQPQHF. The CDR3 region has the DNA TGTGCCAGCAGTCGGCCGGGGCAGCCCCAGCATTTT.

This chain connects TRBV9 to TRBJ2-5; the D call may be TRBD1 or TRBD2 (5 bases each). The germline gives CDR1 SGDLS, CDR2 YYNGEE. Trimming pared 4 bases from V and 1 base from J, leaving 17 bases between. The CDR3 runs to 16 residues. The CDR3 nucleotides are TGTGCCAGCAGCTTAGGCCTGGGGGTTCTCCAAGAGACCCAGTACTTC. Translating it yields CASSLGLGVLQETQYF.

The chain uses TRBV18 and TRBJ2-7; 7 bases fit TRBD1. With 4 bases clipped from V and 7 bases from J, the junction kept 7 bases outside the gene matches. Germline-derived CDR1 and CDR2 are KGHSH and LQKENI. The CDR3 is made up of 13 amino acids. The CDR3 is CASSQTQGREQYF. CDR3 coding DNA: TGTGCCAGCTCACAAACACAGGGGAGAGAGCAGTACTTC.

The CDR3: CASSSQRSGTRSEQYF. The CDR3 DNA sequence: TGTGCCAGCAGCTCCCAGAGGAGTGGGACGAGGTCCGAGCAGTACTTC. The chain couples TRBV7-2 to TRBJ2-7; D tentatively reads TRBD1 or TRBD2 (5 bases each). CDR3 length: 16 residues. Trimming removed 4 bases from V and 6 bases from J, with 22 bases in between. The germline V gene encodes CDR1 SGHTA and CDR2 FQGNSA.

The rearrangement joins TRBV5-4 to TRBJ2-7; 9 nucleotides match TRBD1. The CDR3 extends over 14 amino acids. Germline V gene sequence: CDR1 SGHNT, CDR2 YYREEE (reference sequence). V lost 4 bases, J lost 3 bases, and 5 bases stayed unmatched. CDR3 residues: CASSVGQGDYEQYF. Here the CDR3 DNA reads TGTGCCAGCAGCGTGGGACAGGGAGACTACGAGCAGTACTTC.

The rearrangement joins TRBV4-1 to TRBJ2-7; TRBD1 is a possible D gene (6 bases). Germline values: CDR1 MGHRA, CDR2 YSYEKL. The CDR3 length is 15 residues. V lost 1 base, J lost 5 bases, and 15 bases lay in between. This CDR3 is CASSQAGTKKDEQYF. The DNA of the CDR3 is TGCGCCAGCAGCCAAGCCGGGACAAAGAAGGACGAGCAGTACTTC.

CDR3 DNA: TGTGCCAGCAGTGAAGGGGTGGGGCGGGGCTATGGCTACACCTTC. Residues: CASSEGVGRGYGYTF. V usage is TRBV6-1 and J usage is TRBJ1-2, with D perhaps TRBD1 (5 bases). Germline lookup yields CDR1 MNHNS and CDR2 SASEGT. V dropped 1 base and J dropped 4 bases, with 13 bases sitting between them. This CDR3 comprises 15 residues.